The 22 T cell receptor beta chains listed next were all sequenced from one sample in a study of identical twins. TCRdb fed the 5' RACE reads into MiXCR, producing one record per CDR3 protein. The table has roughly 690,000 distinct CDR3 sequences, 6.1% seen once. Input material: naive T cells sorted from blood. These receptors all come from a man aged 18 to 35 in good health.

This clonotype was recorded many times. V usage is TRBV5-1 and J usage is TRBJ1-2; D not certain. The V gene lost 4 bases and the J gene lost 3 bases, with 10 bases spanning the gap. CDR3 length equals 13 residues. Germline CDR1 and CDR2: SGHRS and YFSETQ. The CDR3 region is CASSPGNDYGYTF. For the CDR3, the DNA is TGCGCCAGCAGCCCCGGGAACGACTATGGCTACACCTTC.

Ten or more counts support this clonotype. CDR3 residues: CASSLATSGAREQYF. CDR3 sequence (DNA): TGTGCCAGCAGCTTAGCGACTAGTGGGGCCCGCGAGCAGTACTTC. V usage is TRBV7-2 and J usage is TRBJ2-7; maybe TRBD2 (6 bases). The V and J ends lost 0 bases and 6 bases respectively, with 15 bases between them. The CDR3 runs 15 residues. CDR1 and CDR2 from the germline V gene are SGHTA and FQGNSA.

At least ten counts were recorded for this clonotype. CDR3 loop: CASTPRGDTQYF. The CDR3 DNA reads as TGCGCCAGCACCCCCCGGGGAGATACGCAGTATTTT. This chain joins TRBV5-1 and TRBJ2-3, with D possibly being TRBD2 (5 bases). Germline V CDR1 and CDR2: SGHRS, YFSETQ. The CDR3 contains 12 residues. The V end was cut by 6 bases, the J end by 5 bases, with 10 bases between.

The V gene is TRBV20-1, the J gene TRBJ2-1, with D perhaps matching TRBD1 (6 bases). Germline V gene sequence: CDR1 DFQATT, CDR2 SNEGSKA (reference sequence). Trimming took off 2 bases at V and 2 bases at J, with 10 bases between the two ends. The length of the CDR3 is 14 residues. CDR3 nucleotides: TGCAGTGCTAGACACAGGGAGACCTACAATGAGCAGTTCTTC. It is translated as CSARHRETYNEQFF.

CDR3 coding DNA: TGTGCCAGCAGCCAAGTCCAGGGCGTCTCTGGGGCCAACGTCCTGACTTTC. Translated: CASSQVQGVSGANVLTF. The chain recombines TRBV3-1 with TRBJ2-6; a weak D match, TRBD1 (5 bases). The CDR3 loop spans 17 amino acids. Germline CDR1 is LGHDT and CDR2 is YNNKEL (reference sequence). V lost 1 base and J 0 bases, leaving 10 bases between the germline ends.

Ten or more counts support this clonotype. The V call is TRBV6-2 or TRBV6-3, the J call TRBJ2-7; D unresolved. Germline V gene lookup returns CDR1 MNHEY and CDR2 SVGEGT. Trimming left V 2 bases short and J 2 bases short, with 7 bases between. The CDR3 has 13 amino acids. The CDR3 DNA sequence: TGTGCCAGCAGTTACGCCGGAACCTACGAGCAGTACTTC. It translates to CASSYAGTYEQYF.

The rearrangement uses TRBV7-6 and TRBJ2-1; D possibly corresponds to TRBD1 (5 bases). V lost 5 bases to trimming and J lost 8 bases, with 13 bases between them. CDR3 size: 13 residues. Germline values: CDR1 SGHVS, CDR2 FNYEAQ. CDR3 sequence reads: CASSPNRPHEQFF. CDR3 sequence (DNA): TGTGCCAGCAGCCCAAACAGGCCCCATGAGCAGTTCTTC.

The chain links TRBV4-2 to TRBJ2-5; maybe TRBD2 (6 bases). The CDR3 has 14 amino acids. Germline CDR1 is LGHNA and CDR2 is YNFKEQ. Trimming took off 6 bases at V and 3 bases at J, with 14 bases between the two ends. The CDR3 DNA follows: TGTGCCAGCAGGGACGGGACTGATGAAGAGACCCAGTACTTC. Translation gives CASRDGTDEETQYF.

This clonotype was seen only a few times. The chain uses TRBV19 and TRBJ2-1, with a weak D call TRBD2 (7 bases). The germline V gene encodes CDR1 LNHDA and CDR2 SQIVND (reference sequence). This CDR3 spans 14 amino acids. V was shortened by 10 bases and J by 4 bases, with 17 bases between the two germline ends. CDR3 DNA sequence: TGTGCCACATCGGTGGGGAGGGGGTACAATGAGCAGTTCTTC. It yields the protein CATSVGRGYNEQFF.

The chain uses TRBV29-1 and TRBJ2-7; 7 nucleotides align to TRBD1. In germline, CDR1 is SQVTM, CDR2 ANQGSEA. V trimming: 6 bases; J trimming: 0 bases; junction bases outside the gene matches: 5. The CDR3 runs to 13 residues. The CDR3 region has the DNA TGCAGCGTCCCGGGACAGAGCTCCTACGAGCAGTACTTC. Translation: CSVPGQSSYEQYF.

This chain links TRBV7-2 with TRBJ2-7; TRBD1 might be the D (5 bases). CDR3 length: 13 amino acids. Between the trimmed V and J ends, which lost 3 bases and 5 bases, there was a span of 11 bases. The V gene's germline CDR1 is SGHTA and CDR2 FQGNSA. The CDR3 DNA is TGTGCCAGCAGCTTCACAGGTTACCACGAGCAGTACTTC. Translated, it gives CASSFTGYHEQYF. The full variable domain, its missing parts supplied by reference TRBV7-2 and TRBJ2-7, is GAGVSQSPSNKVTEKGKDVELRCDPISGHTALYWYRQSLGQGLEFLIYFQGNSAPDKSGLPSDRFSAERTGGSVSTLTIQRTQQEDSAVYLCASSFTGYHEQYFGPGTRLTVT.

A few counts support this clonotype. V and J are TRBV20-1 and TRBJ1-1; TRBD1 agrees at 7 bases. Germline CDR1 DFQATT, CDR2 SNEGSKA (reference sequence). The J segment lost 8 bases and the V segment lost 5 bases, leaving 8 bases of the junction unmatched. The CDR3 spans 12 residues. CDR3 in DNA: TGCAGTGCTGGTACAAGGGGGCAGGAAGCTTTCTTT. It encodes CSAGTRGQEAFF.

The V call is TRBV4-3, the J call TRBJ2-7; no reliable D call. This CDR3 has 15 residues. The germline V and J ends were trimmed by 0 bases and 0 bases, with 9 bases remaining between them. Looked up from germline, CDR1 is LGHNA and CDR2 is YSLEER. The CDR3 region is CASSQEAYSSYEQYF. The CDR3 nucleotides read TGCGCCAGCAGCCAAGAAGCCTACAGCTCCTACGAGCAGTACTTC.

This clonotype was counted between two and nine times. The rearrangement joins TRBV6-5 to TRBJ1-3, with TRBD1 matching 7 bases. CDR3 length: 16 residues. Trimming cost V 0 bases and J 4 bases; bases outside gene matches: 6. Germline loops: CDR1 MNHEY, CDR2 SVGAGI. CDR3 nucleotide sequence: TGTGCCAGCAGTTACTCTAGACAGGGCGGAGGAAACACCATATATTTT. Amino acid sequence: CASSYSRQGGGNTIYF.

This clonotype was observed many times. The rearrangement uses TRBV20-1 and TRBJ2-7; 7 positions match TRBD2. CDR3 length: 14 residues. V lost 5 bases and J lost 0; bases outside the gene matches: 7. Germline assignment: CDR1 DFQATT and CDR2 SNEGSKA (reference sequence). In nucleotides, the CDR3 is TGCAGTGCTGGGGAGGGGCGCCTCTCCTACGAGCAGTACTTC. Translated, it gives CSAGEGRLSYEQYF.

The chain couples TRBV5-1 to TRBJ2-7; TRBD1 aligns across 9 bases. The CDR3 is 15 amino acids. The J segment lost 5 bases and the V segment lost 3 bases, leaving 9 bases of the junction unmatched. Germline assignment: CDR1 SGHRS and CDR2 YFSETQ. The CDR3 region has the DNA TGCGCCAGCAGCTCGTCACAGGGGGCGCACAACGAGCAGTACTTC. Translated, it gives CASSSSQGAHNEQYF.

This clonotype turned up a few times. This chain uses TRBV7-9 with TRBJ1-4, with 8 bases identical to TRBD1. The CDR3 is 16 residues long. With V trimmed by 5 bases and J by 7 bases, 12 bases remained unmatched. Germline V gene lookup returns CDR1 SEHNR and CDR2 FQNEAQ (reference sequence). CDR3 protein: CASSRSDRGEVEKLFF. In DNA, the CDR3 is TGTGCCAGCAGCCGATCAGACAGGGGAGAGGTTGAAAAACTGTTTTTT.

In this sample, this clonotype turned up a few times. The chain carries TRBV6-2 or TRBV6-3 and TRBJ2-1; 7 bases match TRBD2. Trimming took 6 bases from V and 14 from J; bases not matched to a gene: 4. Germline CDR1 and CDR2: MNHEY and SVGEGT. The CDR3 is 10 amino acids. CDR3: CASRGLGEFF. Here the CDR3 DNA reads TGTGCCAGCAGAGGACTAGGGGAGTTCTTC.

This clonotype was picked up a small number of times. The chain joins TRBV5-5 to TRBJ1-6; D is uncertain. In germline, CDR1 is SGHKS, CDR2 YYEKEE (reference sequence). Between the trimmed V and J ends, which lost 1 base and 6 bases, there was a span of 11 bases. The CDR3 covers 15 residues. The CDR3 nucleotides are TGTGCCAGCAGCTTGTTCGAGCAGATTAATTCACCCCTCCACTTT. Protein sequence: CASSLFEQINSPLHF.

The chain employs TRBV7-9 and TRBJ2-7, with 7 bases that match TRBD1. Germline lookup yields CDR1 SEHNR and CDR2 FQNEAQ (reference sequence). The CDR3 loop spans 14 amino acids. With V trimmed by 4 bases and J by 7 bases, 10 bases remained unmatched. DNA of the CDR3: TGTGCCAGCAGCTCTTTACAGGGGCTCGGGGAGCAGTACGTC. This gives the protein CASSSLQGLGEQYV.

The chain couples TRBV29-1 to TRBJ2-1; TRBD1 matches at 9 bases. This CDR3 is 16 amino acids long. V gave up 1 base and J gave up 10 bases; unmatched junction bases: 14. Germline V lookup: CDR1 SQVTM, CDR2 ANQGSEA. In DNA form, the CDR3 reads TGCAGCGTTGAAGGAGGTATGGGACAGGGTTCGGAGGAGCAGTTCTTC. It specifies CSVEGGMGQGSEEQFF.

The rearrangement uses TRBV11-2 and TRBJ2-1; 7 bases line up with TRBD2. CDR1 is SGHAT and CDR2 is FQNNGV in the germline V gene. CDR3 length equals 14 residues. J was trimmed by 10 bases and V by 0 bases; bases with no gene match: 6. The DNA for the CDR3 is TGTGCCAGCAGCTTAGAGCGGGAGTGGCGGGAGCAGTTCTTC. Translation gives CASSLEREWREQFF.